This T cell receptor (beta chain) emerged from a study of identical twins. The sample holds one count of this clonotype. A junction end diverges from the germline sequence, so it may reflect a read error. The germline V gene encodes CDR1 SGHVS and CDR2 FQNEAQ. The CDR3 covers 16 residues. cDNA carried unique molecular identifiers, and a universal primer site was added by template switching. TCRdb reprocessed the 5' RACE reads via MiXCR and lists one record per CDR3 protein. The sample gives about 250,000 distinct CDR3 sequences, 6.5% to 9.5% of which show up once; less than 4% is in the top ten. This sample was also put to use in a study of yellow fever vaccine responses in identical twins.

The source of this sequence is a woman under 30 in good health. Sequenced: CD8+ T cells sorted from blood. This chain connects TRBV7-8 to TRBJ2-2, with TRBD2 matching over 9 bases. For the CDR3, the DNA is TGTGCCACCAGCAGATGGACTAGCGCGAACACCGGGGAGCTGTTTTTT. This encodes CATSRWTSANTGELFF.